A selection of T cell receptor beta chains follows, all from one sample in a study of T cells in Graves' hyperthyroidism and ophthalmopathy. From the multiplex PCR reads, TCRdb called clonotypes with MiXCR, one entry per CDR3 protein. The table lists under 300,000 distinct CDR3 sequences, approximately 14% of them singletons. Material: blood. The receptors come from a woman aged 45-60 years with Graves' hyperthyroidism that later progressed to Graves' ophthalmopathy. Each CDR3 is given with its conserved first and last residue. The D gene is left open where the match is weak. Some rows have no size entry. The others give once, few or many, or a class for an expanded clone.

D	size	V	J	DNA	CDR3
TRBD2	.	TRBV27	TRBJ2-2	TGTGCCGGCAGTTTTTCAGGACTAGGAGGCACCGGGGAGCTGTTTTTT	CAGSFSGLGGTGELFF
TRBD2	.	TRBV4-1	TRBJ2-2	TGCGCCAGCAGGTCAGGACTAGCGGGAAAGAACACCGGGGAGCTGTTTTTT	CASRSGLAGKNTGELFF
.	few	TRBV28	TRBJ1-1	TGTGCCAGCAGTATCAAAACTGAAGCTTTCTTT	CASSIKTEAFF
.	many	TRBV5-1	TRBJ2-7	TGCGCCAGCAGGGGGTCCCGCCAGGGCTACGAGCAGTACTTC	CASRGSRQGYEQYF
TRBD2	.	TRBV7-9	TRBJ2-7	TGTGCCAGCAGCGGGGTGGGCGAACTAGCGGGAAGTGTGCAGTACTTC	CASSGVGELAGSVQYF
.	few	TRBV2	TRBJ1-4	TGTGCCAGCAGTGAGGTTGGGATCGGGGTTGCTGCAAAACTGTTTTTT	CASSEVGIGVAAKLFF
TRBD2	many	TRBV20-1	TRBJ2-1	TGCAGTGCTAGAGTTCTGGGCGGGAGCTCCTACAATGAGCAGTTCTTC	CSARVLGGSSYNEQFF
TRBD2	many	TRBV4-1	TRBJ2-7	TGCGCCAGCAGCCAAGGTAGCGGGAGGAGAGAGCAGTACTTC	CASSQGSGRREQYF
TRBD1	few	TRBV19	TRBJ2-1	TGTGCCAGTACGACAGGGATCGGTCATCGGGAGCAGTTCTTC	CASTTGIGHREQFF
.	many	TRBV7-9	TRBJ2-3	TGTGCCAGCAGCTTAGGATTGGACTTGAGCACAGATACGCAGTATTTT	CASSLGLDLSTDTQYF
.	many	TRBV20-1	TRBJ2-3	TGCAGTGCCACTCCCATTCACGGATTGGATACGCAGTATTTT	CSATPIHGLDTQYF
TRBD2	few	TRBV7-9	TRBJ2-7	TGTGCCGGGGAGCGGGAGAGCTCCTACGAGCAGTACTTC	CAGERESSYEQYF
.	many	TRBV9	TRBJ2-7	TGTGCCAGCAGCGTCGGGGGCTCCGAGTACGAGCAGTACTTC	CASSVGGSEYEQYF
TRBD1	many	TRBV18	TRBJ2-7	TGTGCCAGCTCTGAAGGACAGGGGGCGTACGAGCAGTACTTC	CASSEGQGAYEQYF
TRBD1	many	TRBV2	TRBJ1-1	TGTGCCAGCAGTGGGGACAGGGGAACTGAAGCTTTCTTT	CASSGDRGTEAFF
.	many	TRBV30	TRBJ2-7	TGTGCCTGGTCTTCGAGGGTTGGGGAGCAGTACTTC	CAWSSRVGEQYF
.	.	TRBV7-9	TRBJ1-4	TGTGCCAGCAGCTGGGGGGGCGATGAAAAACTGTTTTTT	CASSWGGDEKLFF
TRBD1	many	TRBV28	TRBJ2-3	TGTGCCAGCAGTGCGGACAGGGGGTTAGATACGCAGTATTTT	CASSADRGLDTQYF
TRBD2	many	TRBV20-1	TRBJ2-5	TGCAGTGCCCTAGCGGGAGGGTTAGAGACCCAGTACTTC	CSALAGGLETQYF
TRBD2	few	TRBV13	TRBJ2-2	TGTGCCAGCAGCCAATTGACTAGCCTAAACACCGGGGAGCTGTTTTTT	CASSQLTSLNTGELFF
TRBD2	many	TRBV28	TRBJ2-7	TGTGCCAGCAGTTCCCCTTTTAGCGGGGGGTACGAGCAGTACTTC	CASSSPFSGGYEQYF
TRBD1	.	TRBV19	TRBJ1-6	TGTGCCAGTGGGGCCGGGACAGATAATTCACCCCTCCACTTT	CASGAGTDNSPLHF
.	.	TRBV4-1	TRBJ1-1	TGCGCCAGCAGCCAAGAAGAGCTTTTGGGAGATATGAACACTGAAGCTTTCTTT	CASSQEELLGDMNTEAFF
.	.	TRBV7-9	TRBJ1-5	TGTGCCAGCAGCTCCGACCACAGTAACAGGAATCAGCCCCAGCATTTT	CASSSDHSNRNQPQHF
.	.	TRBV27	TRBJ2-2	TGTGCCAGCGGGCCCTATAACACCGGGGAGCTGTTTTTT	CASGPYNTGELFF
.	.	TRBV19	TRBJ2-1	TGTGCCAGTAGTATCGTTCGCACCGAGGGGCAGTTCTTC	CASSIVRTEGQFF
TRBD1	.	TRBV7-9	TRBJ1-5	TGTGCCAGCAGCCGATGGGACAGGGAAGGCAATCAGCCCCAGCATTTT	CASSRWDREGNQPQHF
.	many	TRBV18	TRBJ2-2	TGTGCCAGCTCACCACCGACCGGAGCCTCGAACACCGGGGAGCTGTTTTTT	CASSPPTGASNTGELFF